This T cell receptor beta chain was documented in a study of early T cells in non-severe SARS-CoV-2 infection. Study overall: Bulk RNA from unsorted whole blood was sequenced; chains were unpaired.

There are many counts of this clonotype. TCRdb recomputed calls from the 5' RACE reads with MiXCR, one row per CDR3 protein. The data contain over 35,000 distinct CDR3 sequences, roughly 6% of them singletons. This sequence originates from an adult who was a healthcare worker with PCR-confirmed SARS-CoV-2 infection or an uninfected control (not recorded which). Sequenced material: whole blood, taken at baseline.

The CDR3 DNA reads TGTGCCAGCAGCTACGACGGGGCGGGTAATTCACCCCTCCACTTT. This encodes CASSYDGAGNSPLHF. The chain has TRBV6-5 and TRBJ1-6, with D possibly TRBD1 on 5 matching bases. With 6 bases removed from V and 6 bases from J, the gap between germline ends came to 15 bases. This CDR3 has 15 residues. Germline V gives CDR1 MNHEY, CDR2 SVGAGI.